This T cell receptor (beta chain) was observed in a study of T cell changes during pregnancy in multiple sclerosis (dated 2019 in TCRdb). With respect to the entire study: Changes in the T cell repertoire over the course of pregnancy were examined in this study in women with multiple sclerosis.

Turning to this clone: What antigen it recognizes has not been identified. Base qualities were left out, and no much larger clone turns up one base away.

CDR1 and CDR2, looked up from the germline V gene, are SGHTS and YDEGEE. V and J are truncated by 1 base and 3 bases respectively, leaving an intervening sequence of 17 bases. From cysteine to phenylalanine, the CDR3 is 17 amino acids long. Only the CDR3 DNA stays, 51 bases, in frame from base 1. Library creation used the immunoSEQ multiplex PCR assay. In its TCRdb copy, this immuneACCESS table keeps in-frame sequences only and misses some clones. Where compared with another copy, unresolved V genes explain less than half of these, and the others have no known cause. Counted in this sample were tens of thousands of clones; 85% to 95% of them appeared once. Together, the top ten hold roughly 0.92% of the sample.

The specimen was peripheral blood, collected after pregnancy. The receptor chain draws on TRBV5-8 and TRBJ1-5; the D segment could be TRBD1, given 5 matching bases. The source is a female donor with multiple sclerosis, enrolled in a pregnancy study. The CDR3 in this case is CASSLFSGGGTNQPQHF. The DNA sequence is TGTGCCAGCAGCTTGTTTAGTGGCGGAGGGACCAATCAGCCCCAGCATTTT.